The T cell receptor beta chain under discussion was sequenced for a study of cytomegalovirus exposure and HLA in healthy donors. Study results and limitations: Another analysis was done later, and it associated 15,000 or so TCR beta sequences with HLA alleles at 0.05 false discovery rate.

CDR1 MGHRA and CDR2 YSYEKL come from the germline V gene. Trimming removed 4 bases from V and 9 bases from J; junction bases left unmatched: 16. The CDR3 totals 18 residues. The study ran its PCR with 60 Vbeta and 13 Jbeta primers. Produced via immunoSEQ multiplex PCR; TCRdb's table is partial and in-frame only. The data hold around 80,000 clones, with roughly 70% observed a single time. Concerning this clone itself: What it recognizes is unknown.

Sequenced: PBMCs. The sequence derives from a man aged 40-55 years in good health and CMV-seropositive. The chain uses TRBV4-1 and TRBJ2-7, with TRBD2 matching over 15 bases. CDR3 sequence: CASSPSGLAGGGGDGQYF. The CDR3, as DNA: TGCGCCAGCAGCCCCTCGGGACTAGCGGGGGGTGGTGGGGACGGGCAGTACTTC.